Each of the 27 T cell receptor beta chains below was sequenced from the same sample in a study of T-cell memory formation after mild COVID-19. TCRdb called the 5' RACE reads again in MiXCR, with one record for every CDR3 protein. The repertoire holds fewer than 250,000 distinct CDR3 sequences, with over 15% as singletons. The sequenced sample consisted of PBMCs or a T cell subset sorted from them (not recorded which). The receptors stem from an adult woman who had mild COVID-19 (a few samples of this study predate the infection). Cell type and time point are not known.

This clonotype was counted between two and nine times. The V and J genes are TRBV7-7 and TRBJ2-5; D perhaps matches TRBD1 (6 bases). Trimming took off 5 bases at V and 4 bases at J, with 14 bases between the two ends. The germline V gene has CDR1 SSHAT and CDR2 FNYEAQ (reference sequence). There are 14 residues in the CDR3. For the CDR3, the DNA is TGTGCCAGCAGCACCGGGACACACTTAGAGACCCAGTACTTC. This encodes CASSTGTHLETQYF. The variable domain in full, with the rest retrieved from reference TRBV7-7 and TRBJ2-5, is GAGVSQSPRYKVTKRGQDVTLRCDPISSHATLYWYQQALGQGPEFLTYFNYEAQPDKSGLPSDRFSAERPEGSISTLTIQRTEQRDSAMYRCASSTGTHLETQYFGPGTRLLVL.

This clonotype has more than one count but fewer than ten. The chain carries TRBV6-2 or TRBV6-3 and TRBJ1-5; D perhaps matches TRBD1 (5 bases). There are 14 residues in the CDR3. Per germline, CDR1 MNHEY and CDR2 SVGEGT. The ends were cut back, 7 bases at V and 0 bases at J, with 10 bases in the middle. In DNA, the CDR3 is TGTGCCAGCACCAGGGTCGGTAGCAATCAGCCCCAGCATTTT. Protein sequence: CASTRVGSNQPQHF.

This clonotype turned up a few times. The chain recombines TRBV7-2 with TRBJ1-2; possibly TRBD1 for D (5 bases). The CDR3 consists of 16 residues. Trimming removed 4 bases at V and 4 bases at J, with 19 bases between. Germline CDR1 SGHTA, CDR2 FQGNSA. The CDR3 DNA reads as TGTGCCAGCAGCTACGACAGAAATAGGGTTGGCTATGGCTACACCTTC. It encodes CASSYDRNRVGYGYTF.

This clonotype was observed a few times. CDR3 loop: CAISPKTGLDTQYF. CDR3 DNA sequence: TGTGCCATCAGTCCGAAGACGGGACTTGATACGCAGTATTTT. The chain is built from TRBV10-3 and TRBJ2-3; TRBD2 is a possible D gene (6 bases). The length of the CDR3 is 14 residues. Germline CDR1 and CDR2: ENHRY and SYGVKD. V was cut by 5 bases and J by 6 bases, with 15 bases left in between.

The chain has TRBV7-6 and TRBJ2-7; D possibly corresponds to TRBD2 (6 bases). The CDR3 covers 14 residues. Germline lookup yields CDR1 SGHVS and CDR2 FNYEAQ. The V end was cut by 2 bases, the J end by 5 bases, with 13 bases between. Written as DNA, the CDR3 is TGTGCCAGCAGCTTAATAGCCGGGAGCCACGAGCAGTACTTC. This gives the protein CASSLIAGSHEQYF.

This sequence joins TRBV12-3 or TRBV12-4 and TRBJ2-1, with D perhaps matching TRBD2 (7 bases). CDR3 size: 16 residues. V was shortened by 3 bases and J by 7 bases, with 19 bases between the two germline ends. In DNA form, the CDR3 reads TGTGCCAGCAGTTTCGGGGGGACACGAAAACGGAATGAGCAGTTCTTC. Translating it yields CASSFGGTRKRNEQFF.

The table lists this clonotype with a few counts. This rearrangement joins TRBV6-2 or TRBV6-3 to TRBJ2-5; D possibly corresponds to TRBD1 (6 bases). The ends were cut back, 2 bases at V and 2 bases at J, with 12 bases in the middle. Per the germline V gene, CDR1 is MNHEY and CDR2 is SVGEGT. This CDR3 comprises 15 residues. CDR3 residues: CASSYIQGLQETQYF. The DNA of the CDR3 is TGTGCCAGCAGTTACATACAGGGTTTACAAGAGACCCAGTACTTC.

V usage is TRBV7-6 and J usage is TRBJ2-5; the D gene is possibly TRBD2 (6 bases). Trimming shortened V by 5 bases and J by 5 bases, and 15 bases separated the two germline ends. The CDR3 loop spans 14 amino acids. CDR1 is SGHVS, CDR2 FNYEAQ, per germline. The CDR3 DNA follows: TGTGCCAGCAGCCGACTAGAGAGTAGCGAGACCCAGTACTTC. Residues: CASSRLESSETQYF.

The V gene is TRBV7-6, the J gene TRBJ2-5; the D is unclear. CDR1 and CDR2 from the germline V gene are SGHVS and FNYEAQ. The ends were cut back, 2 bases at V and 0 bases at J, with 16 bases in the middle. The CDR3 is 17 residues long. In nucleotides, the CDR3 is TGTGCCAGCAGCTTAACTCCGATGGGCGCGTACCAAGAGACCCAGTACTTC. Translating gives CASSLTPMGAYQETQYF.

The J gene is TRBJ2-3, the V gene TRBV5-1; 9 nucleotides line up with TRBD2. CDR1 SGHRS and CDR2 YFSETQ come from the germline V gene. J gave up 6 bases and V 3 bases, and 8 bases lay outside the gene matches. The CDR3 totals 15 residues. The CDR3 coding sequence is TGCGCCAGCAGCTACCTGGGACTAGCAGCTGATACGCAGTATTTT. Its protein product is CASSYLGLAADTQYF. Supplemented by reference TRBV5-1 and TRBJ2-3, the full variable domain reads KAGVTQTPRYLIKTRGQQVTLSCSPISGHRSVSWYQQTPGQGLQFLFEYFSETQRNKGNFPGRFSGRQFSNSRSEMNVSTLELGDSALYLCASSYLGLAADTQYFGPGTRLTVL.

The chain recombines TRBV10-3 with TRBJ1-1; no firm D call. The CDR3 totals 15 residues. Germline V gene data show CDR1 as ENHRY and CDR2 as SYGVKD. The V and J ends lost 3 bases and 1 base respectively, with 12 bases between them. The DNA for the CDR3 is TGTGCCATCAGTGAAATGGGAGTCGCGAACACTGAAGCTTTCTTT. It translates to CAISEMGVANTEAFF.

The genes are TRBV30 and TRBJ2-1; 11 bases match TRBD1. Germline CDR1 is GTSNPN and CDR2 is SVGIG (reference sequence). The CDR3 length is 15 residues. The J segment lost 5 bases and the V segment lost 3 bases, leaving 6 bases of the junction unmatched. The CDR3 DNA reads TGTGCCTGGAGCACGGGACAGGGGGGACACAATGAGCAGTTCTTC. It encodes CAWSTGQGGHNEQFF.

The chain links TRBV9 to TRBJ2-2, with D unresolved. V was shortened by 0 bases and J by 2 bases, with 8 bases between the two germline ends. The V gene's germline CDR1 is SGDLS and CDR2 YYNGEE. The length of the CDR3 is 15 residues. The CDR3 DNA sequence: TGTGCCAGCAGCGTAGCGCAGCCCAACACCGGGGAGCTGTTTTTT. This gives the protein CASSVAQPNTGELFF.

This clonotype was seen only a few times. This CDR3 is CASSGALTGAGRTQYF. For the CDR3, the DNA is TGTGCCAGCAGTGGGGCCCTCACAGGGGCAGGACGGACCCAGTACTTC. The genes are TRBV2 and TRBJ2-5; TRBD1 matches 7 bases. The CDR3 runs to 16 residues. The junction had 15 bases not matched to a gene; V was cut back by 4 bases and J by 7 bases. CDR1 is SNHLY, CDR2 FYNNEI, per germline.

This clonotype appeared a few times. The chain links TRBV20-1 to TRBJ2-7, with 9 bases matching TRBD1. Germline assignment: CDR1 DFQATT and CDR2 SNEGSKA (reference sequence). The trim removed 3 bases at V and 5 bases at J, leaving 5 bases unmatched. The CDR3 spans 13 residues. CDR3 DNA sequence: TGCAGTGCTAGTACAGGGGGCGTAGACGAGCAGTACTTC. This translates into CSASTGGVDEQYF.

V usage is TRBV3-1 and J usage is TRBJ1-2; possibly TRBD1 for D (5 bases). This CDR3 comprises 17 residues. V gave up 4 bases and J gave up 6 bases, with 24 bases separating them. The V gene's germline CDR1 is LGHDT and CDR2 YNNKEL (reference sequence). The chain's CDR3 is CASSLGDSGILYHGYTF. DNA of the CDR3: TGTGCCAGCAGCCTAGGGGATTCCGGAATATTGTACCATGGCTACACCTTC.

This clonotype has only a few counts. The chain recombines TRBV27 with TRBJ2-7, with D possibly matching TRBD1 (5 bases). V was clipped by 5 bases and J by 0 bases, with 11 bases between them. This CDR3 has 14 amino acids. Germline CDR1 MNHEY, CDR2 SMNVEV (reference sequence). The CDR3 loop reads CASSPRASSYEQYF. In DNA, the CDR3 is TGTGCCAGCAGTCCCAGGGCGAGCTCCTACGAGCAGTACTTC.

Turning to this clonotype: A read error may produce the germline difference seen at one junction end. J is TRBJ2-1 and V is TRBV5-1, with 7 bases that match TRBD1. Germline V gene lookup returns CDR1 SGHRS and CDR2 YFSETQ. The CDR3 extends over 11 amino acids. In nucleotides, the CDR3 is TGCGCCAGCATCTATGACAGGGAAGGGGTCTTC. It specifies CASIYDREGVF.

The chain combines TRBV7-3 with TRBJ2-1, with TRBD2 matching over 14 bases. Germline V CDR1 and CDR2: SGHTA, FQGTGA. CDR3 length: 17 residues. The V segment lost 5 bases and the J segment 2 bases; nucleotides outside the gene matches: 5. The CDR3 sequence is CASSPGTSGSPYNEQFF. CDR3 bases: TGTGCCAGCAGCCCTGGGACTAGCGGGAGTCCCTACAATGAGCAGTTCTTC.

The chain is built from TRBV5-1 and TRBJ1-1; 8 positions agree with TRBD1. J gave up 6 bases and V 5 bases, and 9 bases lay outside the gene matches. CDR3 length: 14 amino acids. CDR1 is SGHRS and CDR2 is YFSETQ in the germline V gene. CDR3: CASRPGQGGAEAFF. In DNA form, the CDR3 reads TGCGCCAGCAGACCCGGACAGGGCGGCGCTGAAGCTTTCTTT.

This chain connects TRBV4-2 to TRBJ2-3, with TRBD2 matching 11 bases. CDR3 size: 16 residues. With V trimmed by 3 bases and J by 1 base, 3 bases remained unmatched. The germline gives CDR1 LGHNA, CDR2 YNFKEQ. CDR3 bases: TGTGCCAGCAGCCAGGTGACTAGCGGGGGCACAGATACGCAGTATTTT. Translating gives CASSQVTSGGTDTQYF.

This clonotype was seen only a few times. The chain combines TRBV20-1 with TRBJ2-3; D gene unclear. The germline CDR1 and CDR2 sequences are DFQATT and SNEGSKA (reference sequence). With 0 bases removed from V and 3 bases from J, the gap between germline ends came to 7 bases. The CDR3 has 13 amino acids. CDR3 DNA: TGCAGTGCTAGAGATATAGTGACAGATACGCAGTATTTT. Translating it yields CSARDIVTDTQYF.

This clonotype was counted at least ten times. The CDR3 DNA reads TGTGCCAGCAGACTCACTCGGGTAGCGGGGGTACACAATGAGCAGTTCTTC. Encoded protein: CASRLTRVAGVHNEQFF. This chain uses TRBV12-3 or TRBV12-4 with TRBJ2-1; TRBD2 aligns across 9 bases. V gave up 6 bases and J gave up 5 bases; unmatched junction bases: 14. The CDR3 totals 17 residues.

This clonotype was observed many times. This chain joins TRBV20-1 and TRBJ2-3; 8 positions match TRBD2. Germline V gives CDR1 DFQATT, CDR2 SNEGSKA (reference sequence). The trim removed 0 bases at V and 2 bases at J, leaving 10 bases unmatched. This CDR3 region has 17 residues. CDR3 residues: CSARDLLRREVTDTQYF. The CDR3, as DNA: TGCAGTGCTAGAGATCTCCTCCGGCGGGAGGTCACAGATACGCAGTATTTT.

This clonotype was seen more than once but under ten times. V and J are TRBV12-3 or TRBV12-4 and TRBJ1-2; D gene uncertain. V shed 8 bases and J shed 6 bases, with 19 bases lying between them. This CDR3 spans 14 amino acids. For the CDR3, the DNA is TGTGCCAGCCGCTCGGCGGGTGACGGAAATGGCTACACCTTC. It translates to CASRSAGDGNGYTF.

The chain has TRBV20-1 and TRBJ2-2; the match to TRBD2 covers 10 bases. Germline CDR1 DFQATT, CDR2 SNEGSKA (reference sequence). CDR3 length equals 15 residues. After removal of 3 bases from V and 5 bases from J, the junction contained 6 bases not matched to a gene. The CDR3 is CSASPSGRRTGELFF. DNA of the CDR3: TGCAGTGCTAGCCCTAGCGGGAGAAGAACCGGGGAGCTGTTTTTT.

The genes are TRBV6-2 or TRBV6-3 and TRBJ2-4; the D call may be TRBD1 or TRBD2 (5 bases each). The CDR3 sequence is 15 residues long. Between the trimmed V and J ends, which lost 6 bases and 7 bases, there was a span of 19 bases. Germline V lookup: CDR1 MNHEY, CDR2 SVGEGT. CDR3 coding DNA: TGTGCCAGCAGCCGTGACCGGGACCTGGGGAACATTCAGTACTTC. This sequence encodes CASSRDRDLGNIQYF.